This T cell receptor (beta chain) was identified during a study of blood T cells in healthy people across ages. This CDR3 spans 17 amino acids. Through a sample-barcoded 5' primer and a J-beta primer mix, a second PCR was run for roughly 6 to 11 cycles. TCRdb re-analysed the 5' RACE reads in MiXCR, keeping a single row per CDR3 protein. In the table there are just over 800,000 distinct CDR3 sequences, under 80% of which are singletons. Points on this clonotype: Its cognate antigen is unknown.

General study results and limits: It was held that diversity estimates obtained from one million T cells represented underestimates.

The sequenced sample consisted of blood. The chain couples TRBV12-3 or TRBV12-4 to TRBJ2-7; TRBD2 matches at 10 bases. The J call may be faulty, since TRBJ2-5 better matches the DNA end. The origin of this receptor is a man aged 25-40 years in good health. This CDR3 reads CASSLHASGGARETQYF. CDR3 sequence (DNA): TGTGCCAGCAGTTTACATGCAAGCGGGGGGGCGCGAGAGACCCAGTACTTC.